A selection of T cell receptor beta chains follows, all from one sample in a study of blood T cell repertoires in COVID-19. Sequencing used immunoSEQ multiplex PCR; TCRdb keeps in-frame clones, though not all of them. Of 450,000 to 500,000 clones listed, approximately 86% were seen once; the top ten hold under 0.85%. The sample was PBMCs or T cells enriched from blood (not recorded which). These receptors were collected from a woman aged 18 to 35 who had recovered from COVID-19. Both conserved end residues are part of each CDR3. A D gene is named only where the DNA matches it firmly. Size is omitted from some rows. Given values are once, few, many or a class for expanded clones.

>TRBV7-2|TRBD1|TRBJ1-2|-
CASSPWTGANYGYTF
TGTGCCAGCAGCCCTTGGACAGGTGCTAACTATGGCTACACCTTC
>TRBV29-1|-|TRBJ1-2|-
CSVEQANYGYTF
TGCAGCGTAGAACAGGCTAACTATGGCTACACCTTC
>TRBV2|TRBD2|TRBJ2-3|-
CASRRTSGGPGNTQYF
TGTGCCAGCAGGAGGACTAGCGGGGGCCCGGGGAATACGCAGTATTTT
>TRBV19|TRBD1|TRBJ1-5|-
CASRTHRGVGSNQPQHF
TGTGCCAGCCGGACCCACAGGGGGGTAGGGAGCAATCAGCCCCAGCATTTT
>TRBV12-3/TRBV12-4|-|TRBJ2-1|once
CASSSDDREQFF
TGTGCCAGCAGTTCGGACGACAGGGAGCAGTTCTTC
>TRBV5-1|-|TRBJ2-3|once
CASSLAAGAITDTQYF
TGCGCCAGCAGCTTGGCCGCAGGGGCGATTACAGATACGCAGTATTTT
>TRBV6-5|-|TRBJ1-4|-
CASSYSADGEKLFF
TGTGCCAGCAGTTACTCAGCGGACGGTGAAAAACTGTTTTTT
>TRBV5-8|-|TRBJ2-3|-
CASIPDFYADTQYF
TGTGCCAGCATCCCCGACTTTTATGCCGATACGCAGTATTTT
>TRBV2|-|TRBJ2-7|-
CASASSGPEQYF
TGTGCCAGCGCCAGTAGTGGGCCCGAGCAGTACTTC
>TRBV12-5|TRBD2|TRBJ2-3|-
CASGGTMGTDTQYF
TGTGCTAGTGGCGGGACTATGGGGACAGATACGCAGTATTTT
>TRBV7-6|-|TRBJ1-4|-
CASSFRGHGEKLFF
TGTGCCAGCAGCTTCAGAGGGCATGGTGAAAAACTGTTTTTT
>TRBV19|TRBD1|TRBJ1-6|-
CASSMQGAIGNSPLHF
TGTGCCAGTAGTATGCAGGGGGCGATCGGGAATTCACCCCTCCACTTT
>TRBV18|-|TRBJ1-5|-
CASSPRDGHREKPQHF
TGTGCCAGCTCACCCAGGGACGGCCACCGGGAGAAGCCCCAGCATTTT
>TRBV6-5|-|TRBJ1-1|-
CASSWGGKNTEAFF
TGTGCCAGCAGCTGGGGGGGGAAGAACACTGAAGCTTTCTTT
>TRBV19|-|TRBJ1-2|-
CASSIQTADYGYTF
TGTGCCAGTAGTATACAAACAGCGGACTATGGCTACACCTTC
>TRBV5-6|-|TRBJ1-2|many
CASSLGPGGDGYTF
TGTGCCAGCAGCTTGGGCCCTGGGGGGGACGGCTACACCTTC
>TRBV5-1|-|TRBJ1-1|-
CASSSITESNTEAFF
TGCGCCAGCAGCTCTATCACGGAGTCGAACACTGAAGCTTTCTTT
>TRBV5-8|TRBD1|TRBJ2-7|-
CASRRTGGVGSYEQYF
TGTGCCAGCAGACGTACAGGGGGCGTAGGTTCCTACGAGCAGTACTTC
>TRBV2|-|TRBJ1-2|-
CASSEAIVVSGWDGYTF
TGTGCCAGCAGTGAAGCTATCGTGGTATCAGGATGGGATGGCTACACCTTC
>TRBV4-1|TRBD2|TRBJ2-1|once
CASSFTAGAVGNEQFF
TGCGCCAGCAGCTTTACAGCGGGGGCGGTCGGTAATGAGCAGTTCTTC
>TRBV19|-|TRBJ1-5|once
CASSRGNQPQHF
TGTGCCAGTTCAAGGGGGAATCAGCCCCAGCATTTT
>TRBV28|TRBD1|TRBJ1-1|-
CASSQGGVGTEAFF
TGTGCCAGCAGTCAGGGGGGCGTGGGCACTGAAGCTTTCTTT
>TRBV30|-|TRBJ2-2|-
CAWSGTTTGELFF
TGTGCCTGGAGTGGGACAACCACCGGGGAGCTGTTTTTT
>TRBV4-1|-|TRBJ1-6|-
CASSQLMNSPLHF
TGCGCCAGCAGCCAATTAATGAATTCACCCCTCCACTTT
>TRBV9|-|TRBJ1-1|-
CASSDRGVGGSEAFF
TGTGCCAGCAGCGACCGTGGGGTGGGGGGTAGTGAAGCTTTCTTT
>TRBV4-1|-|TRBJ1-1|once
CASSQYTGPTEAFF
TGCGCCAGCAGCCAATATACAGGGCCCACTGAAGCTTTCTTT
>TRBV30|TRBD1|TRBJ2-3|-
CAWSVGTGRTDTQYF
TGTGCCTGGAGTGTCGGGACAGGGAGGACAGATACGCAGTATTTT
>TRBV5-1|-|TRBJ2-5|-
CASSYSRGGADETQYF
TGCGCCAGCAGCTATTCCCGAGGGGGGGCGGATGAGACCCAGTACTTC
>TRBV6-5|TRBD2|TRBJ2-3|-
CASSYALAGGYTQYF
TGTGCCAGCAGTTACGCACTAGCGGGGGGGTATACGCAGTATTTT
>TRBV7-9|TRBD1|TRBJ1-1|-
CASSPSGGTEAFF
TGTGCCAGCAGCCCTTCAGGGGGCACTGAAGCTTTCTTT
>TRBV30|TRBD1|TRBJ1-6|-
CAWSPGQGVSPLHF
TGTGCCTGGTCGCCCGGACAGGGGGTTTCACCCCTCCACTTT
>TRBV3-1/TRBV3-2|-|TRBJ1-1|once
CASSEDGRVEAFF
TGTGCCAGCAGCGAAGACGGGCGGGTTGAAGCTTTCTTT
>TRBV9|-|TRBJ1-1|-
CASQPFPFGSTEAFF
TGTGCCAGTCAGCCTTTCCCCTTCGGGAGCACTGAAGCTTTCTTT
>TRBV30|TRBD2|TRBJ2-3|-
CAWRAAGGRDTQYF
TGTGCCTGGAGGGCGGCGGGGGGGAGAGATACGCAGTATTTT
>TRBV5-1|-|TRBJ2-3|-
CASSSSLQGLYTQYF
TGCGCCAGCAGCTCATCCCTACAGGGTCTATATACGCAGTATTTT
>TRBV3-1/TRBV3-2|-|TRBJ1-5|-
CASSPRVGQPQHF
TGTGCCAGCAGCCCCAGGGTAGGTCAGCCCCAGCATTTT
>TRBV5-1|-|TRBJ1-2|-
CASNPRTFTIANYGYTF
TGCGCCAGCAACCCCCGGACATTCACTATTGCAAACTATGGCTACACCTTC
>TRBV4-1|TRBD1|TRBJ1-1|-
CASSPLTGWTEAFF
TGCGCCAGCAGCCCCCTGACAGGGTGGACTGAAGCTTTCTTT
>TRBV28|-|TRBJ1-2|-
CASSTLSPTVDYGYTF
TGTGCCAGCAGTACCCTATCCCCGACAGTTGACTATGGCTACACCTTC
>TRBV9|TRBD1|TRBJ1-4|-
CASSPAQLDRGGEKLFF
TGTGCCAGCAGTCCCGCTCAACTAGACAGGGGAGGCGAAAAACTGTTTTTT
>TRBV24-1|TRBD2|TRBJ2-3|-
CATSSPTSGGADTQYF
TGTGCCACCAGTTCTCCGACTAGCGGGGGGGCAGATACGCAGTATTTT
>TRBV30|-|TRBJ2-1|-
CAWSKQGLTAYNEQFF
TGTGCCTGGAGTAAACAGGGCCTAACAGCTTACAATGAGCAGTTCTTC